One sample yielded the 28 T cell receptor beta chains listed below, sequenced in a study of T cell clonotyping in hematopoietic cell transplantation (dated by TCRdb to the early 2020s). Library generation was performed with the immunoSEQ multiplex PCR assay. Not all clones reach the TCRdb copy of this immuneACCESS table, which keeps in-frame sequences only. Checked studies attribute under half of the gap to unresolved V genes and leave the rest unexplained. The sample table lists just over 7,500 clones, more than 80% of them with a count of one. About 4.5% of the sample belongs to the ten largest clones. The sample's time point label, decoded: 180 days after allo-HCT. Here the sequenced sample was PBMCs, taken 180 days after allogeneic stem cell transplant. The source is a female patient in her forties or fifties who had an allogeneic stem cell transplant from an unrelated donor, so the T cells may come from the graft donor. Some clones in this sample may be carry-over from other donors' samples.

The chain couples TRBV29-1 to TRBJ2-3, with 7 bases identical to TRBD1. The V gene's germline CDR1 is SQVTM and CDR2 ANQGSEA. The CDR3 has 13 residues. Trimming took 4 bases from V and 4 from J; bases not matched to a gene: 5. CDR3 DNA: TGCAGCGTTGCCCCAACAGGGGCAGATACGCAGTATTTT. Encoded protein: CSVAPTGADTQYF.

The chain recombines TRBV13 with TRBJ2-3; possibly TRBD1 for D (6 bases). V dropped 2 bases and J dropped 4 bases, with 7 bases sitting between them. Germline CDR1 reads PRHDT; CDR2 reads FYEKMQ (reference sequence). The CDR3 contains 13 residues. The CDR3 DNA is TGTGCCAGCAGCTTATCAGGGGCAGATACGCAGTATTTT. Its protein product is CASSLSGADTQYF.

This rearrangement joins TRBV15 to TRBJ1-5; D gene ambiguous. The CDR3 contains 14 residues. Trimming left V 8 bases short and J 4 bases short, with 15 bases between. CDR1 is LNHNV and CDR2 is YYDKDF in the germline V gene (reference sequence). The CDR3 bases are TGTGCCACCGCACCGGGCCGCGGGAATCAGCCCCAGCATTTT. It is translated as CATAPGRGNQPQHF.

V and J are TRBV5-6 and TRBJ2-1; D is perhaps TRBD2 (5 bases). V was trimmed by 4 bases and J by 0 bases, leaving 11 bases between them. The CDR3 totals 15 residues. CDR1 is SGHDT, CDR2 YYEEEE, per germline. CDR3 loop: CASSTLGLSYNEQFF. CDR3 in DNA: TGTGCCAGCAGCACACTAGGACTCTCCTACAATGAGCAGTTCTTC.

The CDR3 is CASNPFLNYGYTF. The CDR3 DNA reads TGTGCCAGCAATCCCTTCCTTAACTATGGCTACACCTTC. The chain couples TRBV6-5 to TRBJ1-2; no clear D gene. V was cut by 7 bases and J by 1 base, with 10 bases left in between. In germline, CDR1 is MNHEY, CDR2 SVGAGI. This CDR3 spans 13 amino acids.

This clone was observed once. The rearrangement joins TRBV6-5 to TRBJ2-3, with D possibly called TRBD1 or TRBD2 (5 bases each). The V and J ends lost 6 bases and 3 bases respectively, with 16 bases between them. From germline, CDR1 is MNHEY and CDR2 SVGAGI. The CDR3 totals 15 residues. The CDR3 bases are TGTGCCAGCAGCCCGTACCGGGACGGAACAGATACGCAGTATTTT. Translating it yields CASSPYRDGTDTQYF.

This chain uses TRBV27 with TRBJ2-7; D unresolved. Germline CDR1 is MNHEY and CDR2 is SMNVEV (reference sequence). The CDR3 is made up of 15 amino acids. V was trimmed by 5 bases and J by 0 bases, leaving 14 bases between them. CDR3 region: CASSLSRGSSYEQYF. In DNA, the CDR3 is TGTGCCAGCAGTCTTTCGAGAGGAAGCTCCTACGAGCAGTACTTC.

In its sample, this clone was seen once. This chain uses TRBV4-2 with TRBJ2-2, with 8 bases fitting TRBD2. CDR1 is LGHNA and CDR2 is YNFKEQ in the germline V gene. Trimming removed 1 base from V and 7 bases from J; junction bases left unmatched: 8. The CDR3 sequence is 16 residues long. The CDR3 nucleotides read TGTGCCAGCAGCCAAGGAGGCGGGGGGCGGGGCGGGGAGCTGTTTTTT. Translating it yields CASSQGGGGRGGELFF.

The chain has TRBV5-4 and TRBJ1-2, with D unresolved. V was shortened by 0 bases and J by 1 base, with 7 bases between the two germline ends. Germline assignment: CDR1 SGHNT and CDR2 YYREEE (reference sequence). CDR3 length: 14 residues. CDR3 residues: CASSLERLNYGYTF. In DNA form, the CDR3 reads TGTGCCAGCAGCTTGGAGAGACTTAACTATGGCTACACCTTC.

This rearrangement joins TRBV7-8 to TRBJ2-5, with D maybe TRBD1 (6 bases). The CDR3 contains 12 residues. V lost 5 bases and J lost 5, with 9 bases in between. Germline values: CDR1 SGHVS, CDR2 FQNEAQ. The CDR3 loop reads CASSLGAETQYF. Written as DNA, the CDR3 is TGTGCCAGCAGCCTGGGGGCGGAGACCCAGTACTTC.

CDR3 sequence reads: CASTGVEVGNEKLFF. DNA for the CDR3: TGTGCCAGTACAGGGGTGGAGGTTGGGAATGAAAAACTGTTTTTT. The chain has TRBV19 and TRBJ1-4, with a weak D call TRBD1 (6 bases). The germline V gene encodes CDR1 LNHDA and CDR2 SQIVND (reference sequence). Trimming stripped 7 bases from V and 5 bases from J, with 17 bases between. CDR3 length: 15 residues.

The genes are TRBV29-1 and TRBJ1-3, with D maybe TRBD1 (5 bases). Trimming left V 0 bases short and J 4 bases short, with 13 bases between. CDR3 length: 15 amino acids. Germline V gene sequence: CDR1 SQVTM, CDR2 ANQGSEA. The DNA of the CDR3 is TGCAGCGTTGAAGAGGCAGGGTATAGAGGAAACACCATATATTTT. Its translation is CSVEEAGYRGNTIYF.

The V call is TRBV6-5, the J call TRBJ2-7; 9 bases line up with TRBD1. CDR1 and CDR2 (germline): MNHEY, SVGAGI. The CDR3 is made up of 14 amino acids. With 5 bases clipped from V and 4 bases from J, the junction kept 6 bases outside the gene matches. The CDR3 is CASSNRDRVYEQYF. CDR3 coding DNA: TGTGCCAGCAGTAACCGGGACAGGGTGTACGAGCAGTACTTC.

About this clone: One end of the junction fails to match germline, which may point to a read error. The genes are TRBV5-1 and TRBJ2-7; D assignment may be TRBD1 or TRBD2 (5 bases each). Germline V gene sequence: CDR1 SGHRS, CDR2 YFSETQ. The CDR3 totals 15 residues. The CDR3 loop is CVSSSPGTDPYEQYF. CDR3 DNA: TGCGTCAGCAGCTCCCCCGGGACGGACCCCTACGAGCAGTACTTC.

V usage is TRBV19 and J usage is TRBJ1-5; no reliable D call. The CDR3 contains 16 residues. Trimming took off 0 bases at V and 0 bases at J, with 9 bases between the two ends. Germline V CDR1 and CDR2: LNHDA, SQIVND (reference sequence). Here the CDR3 reads CASSIDSDYSNQPQHF. CDR3 DNA sequence: TGTGCCAGTAGTATAGATTCGGATTATAGCAATCAGCCCCAGCATTTT.

The rearrangement joins TRBV2 to TRBJ1-1; no clear D gene. Germline V gives CDR1 SNHLY, CDR2 FYNNEI. This CDR3 comprises 12 residues. V was cut by 4 bases and J by 2 bases, with 5 bases left in between. This chain's CDR3 is CASSVINTEAFF. The DNA for the CDR3 is TGTGCCAGCAGTGTTATTAACACTGAAGCTTTCTTT.

J is TRBJ1-2 and V is TRBV28; D uncertain. The CDR3 runs to 14 residues. Germline CDR1 reads MDHEN; CDR2 reads SYDVKM. Trimming stripped 6 bases from V and 3 bases from J, with 14 bases between. The chain's CDR3 is CASSGRNHHYGYTF. The DNA for the CDR3 is TGTGCCAGCAGCGGCAGGAATCATCACTATGGCTACACCTTC.

V and J are TRBV6-4 and TRBJ1-1; 9 bases are shared with TRBD1. The germline V gene has CDR1 MRHNA and CDR2 SNTAGT. With 6 bases clipped from V and 9 bases from J, the junction kept 11 bases outside the gene matches. The CDR3 is 14 residues long. DNA of the CDR3: TGTGCCAGCAGACCCGGGACAGGGCTGGCTCAAGCTTTCTTT. It encodes CASRPGTGLAQAFF.

Points on this clone: The junction departs from the called germline gene at one end, perhaps through a read error. The chain joins TRBV7-7 to TRBJ1-1; no clear D gene. The germline gives CDR1 SSHAT, CDR2 FNYEAQ (reference sequence). The CDR3 sequence is 13 residues long. The CDR3 here is CASSTGLNTEAFF. DNA for the CDR3: TGTGCTAGCAGCACCGGGCTCAACACTGAAGCTTTCTTT.

The CDR3 spells CASSPSGSGGEQFF. As DNA, the CDR3 is TGTGCCAGCAGCCCTAGCGGGAGCGGCGGTGAGCAGTTCTTC. V and J are TRBV11-2 and TRBJ2-1, with 10 bases aligning to TRBD2. The length of the CDR3 is 14 residues. In germline, CDR1 is SGHAT, CDR2 FQNNGV. J gave up 9 bases and V 5 bases, and 7 bases lay outside the gene matches.

The J gene is TRBJ2-1, the V gene TRBV15; 9 nucleotides line up with TRBD1. J was trimmed by 6 bases and V by 6 bases; bases with no gene match: 9. Germline V gives CDR1 LNHNV, CDR2 YYDKDF (reference sequence). The CDR3 extends over 15 amino acids. CDR3 bases: TGTGCCACCAGAAACAGGGGGCGCCCCGGCAATGAGCAGTTCTTC. This translates into CATRNRGRPGNEQFF.

This clone was observed a single time. The V call is TRBV2, the J call TRBJ1-1; D remains ambiguous. Germline CDR1 SNHLY, CDR2 FYNNEI. V lost 6 bases, J lost 10 bases, and 15 bases lay in between. This CDR3 is 12 amino acids long. The CDR3 here is CASRADKSGAFF. CDR3 in DNA: TGTGCCAGCAGGGCCGACAAGTCCGGAGCTTTCTTT.

CDR3 loop: CASSYWGVGGTEAFF. The CDR3 DNA sequence: TGTGCCAGCAGTTACTGGGGCGTCGGGGGCACTGAAGCTTTCTTT. The rearrangement uses TRBV6-5 and TRBJ1-1, with D tentatively TRBD1 (5 bases). Trimming stripped 1 base from V and 4 bases from J, with 13 bases between. Germline V gives CDR1 MNHEY, CDR2 SVGAGI. This CDR3 spans 15 amino acids.

This sequence joins TRBV10-3 and TRBJ2-3; D is unresolved. The CDR3 is 14 residues long. Trimming shortened V by 2 bases and J by 2 bases, and 8 bases separated the two germline ends. Germline V gene lookup returns CDR1 ENHRY and CDR2 SYGVKD. The CDR3 is CAISELGNTDTQYF. DNA for the CDR3: TGTGCCATCAGTGAGCTGGGAAACACAGATACGCAGTATTTT.

The chain uses TRBV29-1 and TRBJ2-5; D remains ambiguous. The germline V gene encodes CDR1 SQVTM and CDR2 ANQGSEA. This CDR3 has 12 amino acids. Trimming took off 1 base at V and 6 bases at J, with 9 bases between the two ends. This CDR3 reads CSVEGVGQTQYF. The CDR3 region has the DNA TGCAGCGTTGAAGGGGTAGGCCAGACCCAGTACTTC.

The chain uses TRBV7-8 and TRBJ1-6; no firm D call. Germline-derived CDR1 and CDR2 are SGHVS and FQNEAQ. Trimming stripped 8 bases from V and 5 bases from J, with 16 bases between. This CDR3 has 15 amino acids. CDR3 residues: CASSSSSKNNSPLHF. CDR3 DNA sequence: TGTGCCAGCTCGTCTAGCAGCAAAAATAATTCACCCCTCCACTTT.

This clone is a singleton in its sample. The rearrangement links TRBV2 to TRBJ1-5, with 8 bases aligning to TRBD1. V was pared by 5 bases and J by 2 bases, with 5 bases of the junction left unmatched. This CDR3 is built from 15 residues. CDR1 and CDR2 (germline): SNHLY, FYNNEI. CDR3 protein: CASSNGQGGNQPQHF. The CDR3 DNA is TGTGCCAGCAGTAATGGACAGGGAGGCAATCAGCCCCAGCATTTT.

This chain uses TRBV5-1 with TRBJ1-6; no firm D call. The germline V gene has CDR1 SGHRS and CDR2 YFSETQ. With 0 bases removed from V and 6 bases from J, the gap between germline ends came to 4 bases. The CDR3 is 13 amino acids. The CDR3 DNA follows: TGCGCCAGCAGCTTGGACTTTAATTCACCCCTCCACTTT. It yields the protein CASSLDFNSPLHF.